This paragraph covers one TCR beta chain sequence. This sample was taken from a study of blood T cell repertoires in COVID-19. Some clones are missing from TCRdb's copy, which holds only in-frame ones; the method was immunoSEQ multiplex PCR. The sample carries 410,000 or so clones, roughly 88% recorded once. Germline loops: CDR1 SGHAT, CDR2 FQNNGV. Trimming at V came to 5 bases and at J to 12 bases, leaving 14 bases not matched to a gene. The CDR3 contains 14 residues. The sample taken for sequencing was peripheral blood. The chain carries TRBV11-2 and TRBJ1-1; 8 nucleotides match TRBD1. This clonotype was obtained from a woman younger than 45 with active or convalescent COVID-19. CDR3 in amino acids: CASSQNGVQGATFF. CDR3 coding DNA: TGTGCCAGCAGCCAGAATGGCGTCCAGGGGGCGACTTTCTTT.